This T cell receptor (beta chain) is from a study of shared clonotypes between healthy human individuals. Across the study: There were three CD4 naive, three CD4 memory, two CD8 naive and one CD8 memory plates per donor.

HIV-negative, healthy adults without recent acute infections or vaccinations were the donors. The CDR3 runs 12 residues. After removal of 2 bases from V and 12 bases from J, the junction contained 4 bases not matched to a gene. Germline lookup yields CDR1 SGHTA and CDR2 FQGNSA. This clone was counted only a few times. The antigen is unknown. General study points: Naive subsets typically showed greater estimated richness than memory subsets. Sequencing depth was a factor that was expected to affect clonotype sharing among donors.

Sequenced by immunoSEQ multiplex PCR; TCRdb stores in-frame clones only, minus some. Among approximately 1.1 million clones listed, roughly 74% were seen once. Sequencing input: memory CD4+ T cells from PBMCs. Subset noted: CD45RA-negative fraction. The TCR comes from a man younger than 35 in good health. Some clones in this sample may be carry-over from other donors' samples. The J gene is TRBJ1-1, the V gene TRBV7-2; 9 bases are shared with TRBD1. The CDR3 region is CASSLKGTGPFF. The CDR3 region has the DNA TGTGCCAGCAGCTTAAAGGGGACAGGGCCTTTCTTT.